Ten or more counts support the clone carrying this T cell receptor beta chain. The source of the sample is a study of response to subunit inactivated influenza vaccine. The V gene lost 5 bases and the J gene lost 0 bases, with 7 bases spanning the gap. Germline V CDR1 and CDR2: KGHDR, SFDVKD. This CDR3 spans 14 amino acids. TCRdb independently ran MiXCR on the RT-PCR reads; one entry per CDR3 protein. This sample yields 800,000 or so distinct CDR3 sequences, of which 21% are seen a single time; roughly a tenth belongs to the top ten. The receptor was isolated from a man between 45 and 60 years old who received an inactivated influenza vaccine. The sequencing here drew on PBMCs from blood, taken about 5 days after vaccination. The gene calls are TRBV24-1 and TRBJ1-5, with D unresolved. The CDR3 reads CATSVGASNQPQHF. The CDR3 region has the DNA TGTGCCACCAGTGTAGGCGCTAGCAATCAGCCCCAGCATTTT.